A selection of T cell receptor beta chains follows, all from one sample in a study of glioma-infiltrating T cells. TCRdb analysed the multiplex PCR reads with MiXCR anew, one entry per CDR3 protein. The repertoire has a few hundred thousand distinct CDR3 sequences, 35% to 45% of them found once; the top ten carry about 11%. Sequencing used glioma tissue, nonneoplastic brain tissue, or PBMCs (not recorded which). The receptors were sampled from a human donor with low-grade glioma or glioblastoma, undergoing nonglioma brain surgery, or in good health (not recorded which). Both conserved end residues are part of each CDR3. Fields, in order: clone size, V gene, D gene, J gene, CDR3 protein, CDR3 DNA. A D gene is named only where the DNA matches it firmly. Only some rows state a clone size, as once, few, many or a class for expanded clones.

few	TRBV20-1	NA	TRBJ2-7	CSARRGTSLYEQYF	TGCAGTGCTAGGAGGGGGACCAGCCTCTACGAGCAGTACTTC
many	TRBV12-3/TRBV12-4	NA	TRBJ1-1	CASSLDRYTEAFF	TGTGCCAGCAGTCTCGACAGGTACACTGAAGCTTTCTTT
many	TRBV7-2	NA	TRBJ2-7	CASSLAKSVSYEQYF	TGTGCCAGCAGCTTAGCGAAGAGCGTCTCCTACGAGCAGTACTTC
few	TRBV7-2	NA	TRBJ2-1	CASSRDRYDNEQFF	TGTGCCAGCAGCCGAGACAGGTATGACAATGAGCAGTTCTTC
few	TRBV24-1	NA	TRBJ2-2	CATSGADPEPGELFF	TGTGCCACCAGTGGGGCGGACCCTGAACCCGGGGAGCTGTTTTTT
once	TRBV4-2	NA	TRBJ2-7	CASSRAGLDYEQYF	TGTGCCAGCAGCCGGGCAGGGCTCGACTACGAGCAGTACTTC
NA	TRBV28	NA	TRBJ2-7	CASSLPRETYEQYF	TGTGCCAGCAGCCTCCCCAGAGAAACCTACGAGCAGTACTTC
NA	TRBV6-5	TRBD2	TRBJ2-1	CASSHPSGGFNEQFF	TGTGCCAGCAGTCACCCCAGCGGGGGTTTCAATGAGCAGTTCTTC
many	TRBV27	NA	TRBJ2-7	CASSLNTFDEQYF	TGTGCCAGCAGTTTAAACACGTTTGACGAGCAGTACTTC
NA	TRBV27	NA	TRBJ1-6	CASSRGAGNSPPHF	TGTGCCAGCAGTCGGGGTGCGGGGAATTCACCCCCCCACTTT
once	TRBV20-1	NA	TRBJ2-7	CRARDPRTSEREQYF	TGCAGAGCTAGAGATCCCAGGACATCCGAACGGGAGCAGTACTTC
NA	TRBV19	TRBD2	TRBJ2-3	CASSSRLAGRNTQYF	TGTGCCAGTAGTAGCCGTCTAGCGGGAAGGAATACGCAGTATTTT
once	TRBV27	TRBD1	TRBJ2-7	CASSPRQGRYEQYF	TGTGCCAGCAGCCCCAGACAGGGGCGTTACGAGCAGTACTTC
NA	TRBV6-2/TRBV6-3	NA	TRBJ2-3	CASSYSLEGPTDTQYF	TGTGCCAGCAGTTACTCCCTCGAGGGGCCGACAGATACGCAGTATTTT
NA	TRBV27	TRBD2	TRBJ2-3	CASSLIAGDPTDTQCF	TGTGCCAGCAGTTTGATAGCGGGAGATCCTACAGATACGCAGTGTTTT
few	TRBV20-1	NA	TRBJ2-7	CSAPTSLYEQYF	TGCAGTGCTCCCACTAGTCTGTACGAGCAGTACTTC
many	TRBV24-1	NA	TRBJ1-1	CATSDTGPNTEAFF	TGTGCCACCAGTGATACAGGGCCCAACACTGAAGCTTTCTTT
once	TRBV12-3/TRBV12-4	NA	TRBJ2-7	CASSGHRLGYEQYF	TGTGCCAGCAGTGGACATCGCCTTGGTTACGAGCAGTACTTC
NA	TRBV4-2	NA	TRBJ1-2	CASSKDSPGRGRGYTF	TGTGCCAGCAGCAAAGATTCCCCGGGTAGGGGTAGAGGCTACACCTTC
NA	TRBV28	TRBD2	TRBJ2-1	CASSQPGGAGLNNEQFF	TGTGCCAGCAGCCAACCGGGGGGGGCGGGACTCAACAATGAGCAGTTCTTC
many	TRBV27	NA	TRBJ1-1	CASRRSGTYTEAFF	TGTGCCAGCAGGCGAAGCGGGACCTACACTGAAGCTTTCTTT
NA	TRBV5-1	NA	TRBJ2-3	CASSLVRGAADTQYF	TGCGCCAGCAGCTTGGTACGGGGAGCGGCAGATACGCAGTATTTT
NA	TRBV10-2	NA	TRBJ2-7	CASSEMGFSYEQYF	TGCGCCAGCAGTGAGATGGGCTTCTCCTACGAGCAGTACTTC
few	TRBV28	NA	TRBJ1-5	CASSPPGGFSNQPQHF	TGTGCCAGCAGTCCCCCGGGGGGGTTTAGCAATCAGCCCCAGCATTTT
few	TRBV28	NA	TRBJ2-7	CASSSGGSSYEQYF	TGTGCCAGCAGTTCTGGGGGGAGCTCCTACGAGCAGTACTTC
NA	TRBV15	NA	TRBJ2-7	CATGRAYFQGYEQYF	TGTGCCACCGGCAGAGCCTACTTTCAGGGATACGAGCAGTACTTC
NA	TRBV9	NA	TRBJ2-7	CASSGRDGGAKSYEQYF	TGTGCCAGCAGCGGACGGGATGGGGGGGCGAAATCATACGAGCAGTACTTC
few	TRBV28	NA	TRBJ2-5	CASSSGPHQETQYF	TGTGCCAGCAGTTCCGGGCCGCACCAAGAGACCCAGTACTTC
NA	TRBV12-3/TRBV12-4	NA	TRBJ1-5	CASSPLGGGNQPQHF	TGTGCCAGCAGCCCGCTCGGGGGAGGCAATCAGCCCCAGCATTTT
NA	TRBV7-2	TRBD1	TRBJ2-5	CASSFDRGEETQYF	TGTGCCAGCAGCTTCGACAGGGGGGAAGAGACCCAGTACTTC
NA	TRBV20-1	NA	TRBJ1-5	CSARDWGNQPQHF	TGCAGTGCTAGAGACTGGGGGAATCAGCCCCAGCATTTT
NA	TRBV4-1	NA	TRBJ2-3	CASSQGPQGRDGTDTQYF	TGCGCCAGCAGCCAAGGCCCCCAGGGCAGGGATGGCACAGATACGCAGTATTTT
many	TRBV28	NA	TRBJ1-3	CASSLVSSGNTIYF	TGTGCCAGCAGTTTGGTGAGCTCTGGAAACACCATATATTTT
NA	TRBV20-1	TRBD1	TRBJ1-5	CSAATGVQPQHF	TGCAGTGCGGCTACAGGGGTCCAGCCCCAGCATTTT
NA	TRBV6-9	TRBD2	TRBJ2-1	CAGSYSKASGVEQFF	TGTGCCGGCAGTTACTCGAAAGCTAGCGGAGTCGAGCAGTTCTTC
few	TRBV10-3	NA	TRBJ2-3	CAISVGRGDTQYF	TGTGCCATCAGCGTAGGACGGGGCGATACGCAGTATTTT
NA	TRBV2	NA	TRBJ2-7	CASSEGSTLWEQYF	TGTGCCAGCAGTGAAGGCTCAACCCTTTGGGAGCAGTACTTC
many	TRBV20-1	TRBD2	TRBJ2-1	CSARSSGMAFF	TGCAGTGCTAGAAGTAGCGGGATGGCGTTCTTC
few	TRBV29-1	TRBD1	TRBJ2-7	CSARQGPYEQYF	TGCAGCGCCCGACAGGGGCCCTACGAGCAGTACTTC
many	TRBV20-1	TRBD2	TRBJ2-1	CSASRGEGSYNEQFF	TGCAGTGCTTCCCGGGGGGAGGGCTCCTACAATGAGCAGTTCTTC
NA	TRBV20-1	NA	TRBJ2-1	CSAVGSSYNEQLF	TGCAGTGCTGTCGGGAGCTCCTACAATGAGCAGCTCTTC
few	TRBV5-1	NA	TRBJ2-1	CASRALAASYNEQFF	TGCGCCAGCAGAGCCTTAGCGGCATCCTACAATGAGCAGTTCTTC
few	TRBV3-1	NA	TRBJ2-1	CASSFRENEQFF	TGTGCCAGCAGCTTCAGAGAGAATGAGCAGTTCTTC
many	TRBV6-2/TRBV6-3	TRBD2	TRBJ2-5	CASVLAGGKTQYF	TGTGCCAGCGTACTAGCGGGAGGAAAGACCCAGTACTTC
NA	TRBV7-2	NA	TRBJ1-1	CASSFSRSRNTEAFF	TGTGCCAGCAGCTTCAGTCGATCCAGGAACACTGAAGCTTTCTTT
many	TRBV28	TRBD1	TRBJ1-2	CASSFQGGTYNYGYTF	TGTGCCAGCAGTTTTCAGGGGGGGACCTACAACTATGGCTACACCTTC
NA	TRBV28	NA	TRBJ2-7	CASSMTRGGSYEQYF	TGTGCCAGCAGTATGACTAGAGGCGGTTCCTACGAGCAGTACTTC
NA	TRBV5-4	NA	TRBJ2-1	CASSLVGQNEQFF	TGTGCCAGCAGCTTGGTTGGACAGAATGAGCAGTTCTTC
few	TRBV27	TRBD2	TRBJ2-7	CASSEIPGLAVYEQYF	TGTGCCAGCAGTGAGATACCGGGACTAGCGGTCTACGAGCAGTACTTC
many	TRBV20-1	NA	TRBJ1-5	CSARQQPNQPQHF	TGCAGTGCTAGACAACAACCGAATCAGCCCCAGCATTTT